Given below is one T cell receptor beta chain in context. Its specificity is not known. This same CDR3 is encoded by further DNA sequences in the sample. Germline CDR1 is KGHSH and CDR2 is LQKENI. V gave up 6 bases and J gave up 1 base, with 9 bases separating them. The CDR3 runs to 13 residues. Sequencing was performed with immunoSEQ multiplex PCR; in TCRdb, only in-frame clones are kept and a portion is missing. The sample lists about 330,000 clones; about nine tenths were seen once. These data belong to a study of cytomegalovirus exposure and HLA in healthy donors. Background on the study: The 110 or so validation repertoires were produced on the same platform as the roughly 700 repertoires of the first cohort. This was reported in a later analysis.

Points from the study as a whole: High specificity and sensitivity for cytomegalovirus status were reported for the classifier.

This receptor was taken from a woman younger than 45 in good health and CMV-seropositive. The chain carries TRBV18 and TRBJ1-1, with a tentative D call TRBD1 (5 bases). The sequencing input was PBMCs. CDR3 nucleotide sequence: TGTGCCAGCTCGCAGACAGAGAACACTGAAGCTTTCTTT. Encoded protein: CASSQTENTEAFF.